This paragraph covers one T cell receptor beta chain sequence. Its matching antigen is unknown. The sample originates from a study of CXCR3-negative and CXCR3-positive naive CD8 T cells. Findings and caveats of the study: More hydrophobic TRB CDR3s occurred in CXCR3-positive than in CXCR3-negative naive cells.

With UMI labels, 5' RACE was used to prepare the TRB cDNA libraries. TCRdb reanalyzed the 5' RACE reads and collapses them to one entry per CDR3 protein, without DNA. This sample lists 85,000 to 130,000 distinct CDR3 sequences; its ten largest clones have 0.35% to 0.4%. The origin of this receptor is a human donor in good health. Some clones in this sample may be carry-over from other donors' samples. Sequencing was performed on naive CXCR3+ CD8+ T cells from blood. Noted subset: CD45RO-CCR7+CD27+CD95- naive CD8+ T cells expressing CXCR3 (TNR3+).

The CDR3 sequence is CSARGPLFQTAYEQYF. The chain joins TRBV20-1 to TRBJ2-7; TCRdb outputs TRBD2, but without DNA this stays unchecked. This CDR3 comprises 16 residues. Germline V gene lookup returns CDR1 DFQATT and CDR2 SNEGSKA (reference sequence).